The rows below give T cell receptor beta chains drawn from one sample of a study of patients and donors after allogeneic stem cell transplantation. MiXCR, applied by TCRdb to the RT-PCR reads, yields one record per CDR3 protein. The sample includes about 410,000 distinct CDR3 sequences, 16% seen only once; the top ten take 6.5% to 7.5%. Sequencing was done on a sample of blood, either unsorted or a sorted T cell fraction (not recorded which). The origin of the receptors is a human donor who was either an allogeneic HSCT recipient or a stem cell or donor lymphocyte infusion donor (not recorded which). It is not recorded whose cells these are; they may come from a transplant donor. The CDR3 runs from the conserved cysteine through the conserved F or W. Fields, in order: V gene, J gene, D gene, clone size, CDR3 protein, CDR3 DNA. D genes are given only for firm matches. Clone size appears in some rows only: once, few, many, or a class for an expanded clone.

V gene: TRBV7-2; J gene: TRBJ2-3; D gene: TRBD2; clone size: .; CDR3 protein: CASSLWGTSEDTQYF; CDR3 DNA: TGTGCCAGCAGCTTATGGGGGACTAGCGAAGATACGCAGTATTTT
V gene: TRBV24-1; J gene: TRBJ2-4; D gene: .; clone size: .; CDR3 protein: CATSVGGSGPGKGIQYF; CDR3 DNA: TGTGCCACCAGTGTGGGGGGAAGCGGGCCCGGTAAGGGCATTCAGTACTTC
V gene: TRBV5-1; J gene: TRBJ2-3; D gene: .; clone size: many; CDR3 protein: CASSLVSGRLTDTQYF; CDR3 DNA: TGCGCCAGCAGCTTGGTATCCGGACGGCTGACAGATACGCAGTATTTT
V gene: TRBV5-6; J gene: TRBJ2-3; D gene: TRBD1; clone size: .; CDR3 protein: CASSLNMDRDTDTQYF; CDR3 DNA: TGTGCCAGCAGCTTGAATATGGACAGGGACACAGATACGCAGTATTTT
V gene: TRBV6-1; J gene: TRBJ1-4; D gene: .; clone size: many; CDR3 protein: CASSPSATNEKLFF; CDR3 DNA: TGTGCCAGCAGTCCGTCAGCAACTAATGAAAAACTGTTTTTT
V gene: TRBV18; J gene: TRBJ2-2; D gene: TRBD1; clone size: few; CDR3 protein: CASSPRVQGANTGELFF; CDR3 DNA: TGTGCCAGCTCACCACGAGTACAGGGGGCCAACACCGGGGAGCTGTTTTTT
V gene: TRBV11-1; J gene: TRBJ2-3; D gene: .; clone size: few; CDR3 protein: CASNHGTSDTQYF; CDR3 DNA: TGTGCCAGCAACCACGGGACATCGGATACGCAGTATTTT
V gene: TRBV19; J gene: TRBJ1-4; D gene: .; clone size: few; CDR3 protein: CASSILDSGEKLFF; CDR3 DNA: TGTGCCAGTAGTATCTTGGACAGCGGGGAAAAACTGTTTTTT
V gene: TRBV2; J gene: TRBJ2-7; D gene: TRBD2; clone size: few; CDR3 protein: CASSGWTSDYEQYF; CDR3 DNA: TGTGCCAGCAGTGGGTGGACTAGCGACTACGAGCAGTACTTC
V gene: TRBV7-2; J gene: TRBJ1-2; D gene: .; clone size: .; CDR3 protein: CASSNSLGYSF; CDR3 DNA: TGTGCCAGCAGTAACTCACTTGGCTACAGCTTC
V gene: TRBV12-3/TRBV12-4; J gene: TRBJ2-7; D gene: .; clone size: .; CDR3 protein: CASSKGVSYEQYF; CDR3 DNA: TGTGCCAGCAGTAAGGGAGTCTCCTACGAGCAGTACTTC
V gene: TRBV7-8; J gene: TRBJ1-5; D gene: .; clone size: many; CDR3 protein: CASSLRQGQPQHF; CDR3 DNA: TGTGCCAGCAGCTTAAGGCAGGGTCAGCCCCAGCATTTT
V gene: TRBV7-3; J gene: TRBJ2-2; D gene: TRBD2; clone size: .; CDR3 protein: CASSSGGGGDTGELFF; CDR3 DNA: TGTGCCAGCAGCTCCGGGGGGGGAGGCGACACCGGGGAGCTGTTTTTT
V gene: TRBV7-2; J gene: TRBJ2-7; D gene: TRBD1; clone size: .; CDR3 protein: CASSLLPGQGVSEQYF; CDR3 DNA: TGTGCCAGCAGCTTATTACCTGGACAGGGAGTCAGCGAGCAGTACTTC
V gene: TRBV6-5; J gene: TRBJ2-7; D gene: TRBD2; clone size: few; CDR3 protein: CASSYSGTSVYEQYF; CDR3 DNA: TGTGCCAGCAGTTACTCGGGGACTAGCGTCTACGAGCAGTACTTC
V gene: TRBV19; J gene: TRBJ2-7; D gene: .; clone size: .; CDR3 protein: CASSISGYYTSYEQYF; CDR3 DNA: TGTGCCAGTAGTATATCTGGGTACTACACCTCCTACGAGCAGTACTTC
V gene: TRBV12-3/TRBV12-4; J gene: TRBJ1-2; D gene: TRBD1; clone size: .; CDR3 protein: CASRPQGAHYYGYTF; CDR3 DNA: TGTGCCAGCAGGCCCCAGGGGGCGCATTACTATGGCTACACCTTC
V gene: TRBV6-2/TRBV6-3; J gene: TRBJ2-5; D gene: TRBD1; clone size: .; CDR3 protein: CASRKSTGGIKTQYF; CDR3 DNA: TGTGCCAGCAGGAAATCGACAGGGGGCATAAAGACCCAGTACTTC
V gene: TRBV15; J gene: TRBJ2-5; D gene: .; clone size: .; CDR3 protein: CATSRGNLQETQYF; CDR3 DNA: TGTGCCACCAGCAGAGGGAACCTCCAAGAGACCCAGTACTTC
V gene: TRBV5-5; J gene: TRBJ2-1; D gene: TRBD2; clone size: few; CDR3 protein: CASSLESGGRETEQFF; CDR3 DNA: TGTGCCAGCAGCTTGGAATCGGGCGGGAGAGAGACTGAGCAGTTCTTC
V gene: TRBV12-3/TRBV12-4; J gene: TRBJ2-7; D gene: .; clone size: many; CDR3 protein: CASSLAQGSYEQYF; CDR3 DNA: TGTGCCAGCAGTTTAGCACAGGGTTCCTACGAGCAGTACTTC
V gene: TRBV29-1; J gene: TRBJ2-7; D gene: .; clone size: few; CDR3 protein: CSVRDDLPPYEQYF; CDR3 DNA: TGCAGCGTGCGGGACGATTTACCCCCCTACGAGCAGTACTTC
V gene: TRBV27; J gene: TRBJ2-7; D gene: TRBD2; clone size: .; CDR3 protein: CASSLTAGVSYEQYF; CDR3 DNA: TGTGCCAGCAGTTTAACGGCGGGAGTGTCCTACGAGCAGTACTTC
V gene: TRBV4-1; J gene: TRBJ1-3; D gene: .; clone size: .; CDR3 protein: CASSQVGPFSGNTIYF; CDR3 DNA: TGCGCCAGCAGCCAAGTGGGACCCTTCTCTGGAAACACCATATATTTT
V gene: TRBV9; J gene: TRBJ1-1; D gene: .; clone size: .; CDR3 protein: CASSVGERKMNTEAFF; CDR3 DNA: TGTGCCAGCAGCGTAGGGGAGAGAAAAATGAACACTGAAGCTTTCTTT
V gene: TRBV27; J gene: TRBJ2-2; D gene: .; clone size: .; CDR3 protein: CASKTLGRESRTGELFF; CDR3 DNA: TGTGCCAGCAAAACATTGGGACGTGAGAGTAGGACCGGGGAGCTGTTTTTT
V gene: TRBV7-3; J gene: TRBJ2-7; D gene: TRBD2; clone size: .; CDR3 protein: CASSLTPGLAISEQYF; CDR3 DNA: TGTGCCAGCAGCTTAACTCCCGGACTAGCGATTTCGGAGCAGTACTTC
V gene: TRBV27; J gene: TRBJ2-7; D gene: TRBD1; clone size: .; CDR3 protein: CASSLRDRAWSEQYF; CDR3 DNA: TGTGCCAGCAGTCTCCGGGACAGGGCCTGGAGCGAGCAGTACTTC
V gene: TRBV12-3/TRBV12-4; J gene: TRBJ2-3; D gene: .; clone size: many; CDR3 protein: CASSLLDTQYF; CDR3 DNA: TGTGCCAGCAGTTTATTAGATACGCAGTATTTT
V gene: TRBV3-1; J gene: TRBJ1-2; D gene: .; clone size: once; CDR3 protein: CASSQGGGPHGYTF; CDR3 DNA: TGTGCCAGCAGCCAAGGGGGAGGGCCCCATGGCTACACCTTC
V gene: TRBV24-1; J gene: TRBJ1-2; D gene: TRBD1; clone size: few; CDR3 protein: CASAGGQGYGYTF; CDR3 DNA: TGTGCCTCCGCAGGGGGGCAGGGCTATGGCTACACCTTC
V gene: TRBV2; J gene: TRBJ2-1; D gene: TRBD2; clone size: .; CDR3 protein: CASSGGLAGGPSYNEQFF; CDR3 DNA: TGTGCCAGCAGTGGGGGACTAGCGGGAGGGCCATCCTACAATGAGCAGTTCTTC
V gene: TRBV7-3; J gene: TRBJ1-6; D gene: .; clone size: .; CDR3 protein: CASSFGGFDSPLHF; CDR3 DNA: TGTGCCAGCAGCTTTGGGGGCTTTGATTCACCCCTCCACTTT